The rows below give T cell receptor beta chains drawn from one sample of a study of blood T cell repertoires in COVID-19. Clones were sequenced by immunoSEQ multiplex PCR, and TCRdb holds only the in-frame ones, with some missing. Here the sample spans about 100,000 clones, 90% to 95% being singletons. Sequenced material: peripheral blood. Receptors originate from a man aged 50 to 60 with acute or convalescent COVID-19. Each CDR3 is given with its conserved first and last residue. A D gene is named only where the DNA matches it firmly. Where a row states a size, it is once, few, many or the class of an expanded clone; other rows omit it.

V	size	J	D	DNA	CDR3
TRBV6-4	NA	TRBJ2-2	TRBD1	TGTGCCAGCAGTGCATGGACAGGGTCCGGGGAGCTGTTTTTT	CASSAWTGSGELFF
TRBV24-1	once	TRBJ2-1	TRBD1	TGTGCCACCAGTGACCCGGGACAGCCCAACAATGAGCAGTTCTTC	CATSDPGQPNNEQFF
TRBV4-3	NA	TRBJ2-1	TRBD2	TGCGCCAGCAGTCGCATTAGCGGGGAGCAGTTCTTC	CASSRISGEQFF
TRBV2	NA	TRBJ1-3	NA	TGTGCCAGCAAAGGTGATGGGAGACCTGGAAACACCATATATTTT	CASKGDGRPGNTIYF
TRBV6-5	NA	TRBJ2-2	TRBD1	TGTGCCAGCAAGTCCGGGACAGGGGTATCCGGGGAGCTGTTTTTT	CASKSGTGVSGELFF
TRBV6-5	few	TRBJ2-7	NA	TGTGCCAGCATCCGTGGAGCGGACTCCTACGAGCAGTACTTC	CASIRGADSYEQYF
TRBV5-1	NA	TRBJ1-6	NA	TGCGCCAGCAGCTTGGCGGGGGTCACCTATAATTCACCCCTCCACTTT	CASSLAGVTYNSPLHF
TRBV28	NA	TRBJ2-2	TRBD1	TGTGCCAGCAGTTTCTCGGGACAGGGTCACGGGGAGCTGTTTTTT	CASSFSGQGHGELFF
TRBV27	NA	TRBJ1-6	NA	TGTGCCAGCAGTTTATACAGGGCCCGGTCACCCCTCCACTTT	CASSLYRARSPLHF
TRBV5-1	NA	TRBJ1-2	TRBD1	TGCGCCAGCAGCTTGGACAGGGGGCGCGTCTATGGCTACACCTTC	CASSLDRGRVYGYTF
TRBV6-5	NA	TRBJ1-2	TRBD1	TGTGCCAGCAGTTACTCGGCCGAGGGGGCGCTCTCTGGCTACACCTTC	CASSYSAEGALSGYTF
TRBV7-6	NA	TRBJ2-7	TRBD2	TGTGCCAGCAGCGTGGGACTAGCGGGGGCTACCTACGAGCAGTACTTC	CASSVGLAGATYEQYF
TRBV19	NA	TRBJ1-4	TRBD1	TGTGCCAGTAGTATACAAGGGGGCGTCCGGGAAAAACTGTTTTTT	CASSIQGGVREKLFF
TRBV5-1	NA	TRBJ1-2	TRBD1	TGCGCCAGCAGCTTTAACAGGGGGAGAGACTATGGCTACACCTTC	CASSFNRGRDYGYTF
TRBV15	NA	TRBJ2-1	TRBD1	TGTGCCACCAGCATTAGAACAGGGGGCACTGAGCAGTTCTTC	CATSIRTGGTEQFF
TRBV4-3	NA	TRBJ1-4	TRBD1	TGCGCCAGCAGCCACGACGACAGGGAAGGTGAAAAACTGTTTTTT	CASSHDDREGEKLFF
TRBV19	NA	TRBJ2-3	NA	TGTGCCAGTAGCTCACTCGAGGGATTTCCAGATACGCAGTATTTT	CASSSLEGFPDTQYF
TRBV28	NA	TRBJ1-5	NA	TGTGCCAGCAGTTTCCAAGGGGGGGGCTATGATCAGCCCCAGCATTTT	CASSFQGGGYDQPQHF
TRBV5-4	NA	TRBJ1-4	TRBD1	TGTGCCAGCAGCTCGGGACAGACAAACGAAAAACTGTTTTTT	CASSSGQTNEKLFF
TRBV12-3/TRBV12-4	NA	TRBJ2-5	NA	TGTGCCAGCAGTTCCAAAGAGACCCAGTACTTC	CASSSKETQYF
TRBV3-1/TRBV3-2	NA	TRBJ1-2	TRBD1	TGTGCCAGCAGCCCGGGACAGAATGGCTACACCTTC	CASSPGQNGYTF
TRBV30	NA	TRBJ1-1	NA	TGTGCCTGGAGTATGGACACGAACACTGAAGCTTTCTTT	CAWSMDTNTEAFF
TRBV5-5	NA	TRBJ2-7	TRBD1	TGTGCCAGCAGCCCGTTGACAGGGCCACCCTACGAGCAGTACTTC	CASSPLTGPPYEQYF
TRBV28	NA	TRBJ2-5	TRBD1	TGTGCCACCCTACCCTCGGGACAGGGGGTTAGTACCCAGTACTTC	CATLPSGQGVSTQYF
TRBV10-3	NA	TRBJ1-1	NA	TGTGCCATCAGACAGGGTGGTACTTCTGAAGCTTTCTTT	CAIRQGGTSEAFF
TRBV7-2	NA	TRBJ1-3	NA	TGTGCCAGCAGCTTCGTAGGGGTTGACACCATATATTTT	CASSFVGVDTIYF
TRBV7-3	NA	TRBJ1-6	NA	TGTGCCAGCAGCAGCGGACTTAATTCACCCCTCCACTTT	CASSSGLNSPLHF
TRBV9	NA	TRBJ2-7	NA	TGTGCCAGCAGCGTAGCTACCCAGGCCCCCTACGAGCAGTACTTC	CASSVATQAPYEQYF
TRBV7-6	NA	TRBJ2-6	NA	TGTGCCAGCAGCTTAACGACAGCTGGGGCCAACGTCCTGACTTTC	CASSLTTAGANVLTF
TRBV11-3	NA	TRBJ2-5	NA	TGTGCCAGCACCATGGGGGGTTACGAGACCCAGTACTTC	CASTMGGYETQYF